This TCR beta chain was identified in a study of identical twins (TCRdb year 2016). For the wider study: To test whether fetal clonotypes persist, the study used deep sequencing on TCR alpha and beta repertoires from monozygotic twins, unrelated adults of various ages, and cord blood. Replicate twin experiments were performed at different times using different library preparation protocols to rule out contamination. Findings and caveats that apply to the study as a whole: Fewer insertions were carried by abundant cord blood beta clonotypes, a similar but weaker trend appeared in young adult naive repertoires, and no such trend appeared in memory repertoires. Excess twin sharing in beta out-of-frame sequences was weaker because fewer shared sequences lowered the signal-to-noise ratio. Conclusions relied on cross-sectional statistical analysis, since the same donors could not be followed over many years. Invariant T cells such as MAIT and iNKT could partly confound zero-insertion analyses, though diverse VJ usage argued against this for most clonotypes. Compared with coincidental sharing between unrelated individuals, an excess of low generation-probability sequences was observed among out-of-frame TCR alpha sequences shared between twins. In monozygotic twins, out-of-frame TCR alpha sharing was systematically underestimated by recombination models, although the models agreed with sharing between unrelated individuals.

The library was produced with 5' RACE. The instrument was an Illumina HiSeq 2000. Template switching introduced a universal primer binding site; the final cDNA contained a unique molecular identifier, enabling accurate counting of TCR cDNA molecules. Specific primers in the conserved constant-segment region were used to synthesize first-strand cDNA for the TCR alpha and beta chains. To control for contamination, every cDNA library was double barcoded, receiving both a SMART-Mk sample barcode and Illumina barcodes. TruSeq adapter sequences and Illumina sample barcodes were added in two successive PCR steps. TCR alpha and beta cDNA libraries were sequenced on the Illumina HiSeq platform with custom primers. The original pipeline was this. MiGEC processed the raw reads to extract unique molecular identifiers, while MiXCR was used to determine the CDR3 positions. For each individual, recombination models were inferred using an EM algorithm with the repgenHMM and IGoR tools. The tcR package in R was used for shared clonotype analysis, with sharing normalized by the product of cloneset sizes. Out-of-frame nonproductive sequences were analyzed to study raw recombination free of thymic and clonal selection effects. Using fastp at Q25 and MiXCR, TCRdb reprocessed the public reads and kept productive beta chains. Every entry covers one CDR3 protein and lists the most common genes and DNA from its rows. The V and J calls and clone size are TCRdb's, not the authors'. This sample is represented by some 690,000 distinct CDR3 sequences; approximately 21% of them were singletons. The ten largest account for roughly 4.3% of the sample.

All donors were healthy Caucasians. The twin cohort comprised three pairs of female monozygotic twins, all aged roughly 18 to 30 years. The RNA used for TCR libraries was isolated from peripheral blood mononuclear cells. The CDR1 and CDR2 encoded by the germline V gene (reference sequence) are DFQATT and SNEGSKA. V was cut back by 6 bases and J by 2 bases, leaving a gap of 9 bases between them. Including cysteine and phenylalanine, the CDR3 has 12 amino acids. Kept here is only the CDR3 DNA, which spans 36 bases and is read in frame from base 1. This clonotype was picked up many times. Its antigen has not been determined. There are no base qualities to consult, and no much larger clone falls within one base. These data are also associated with another study on T cells expressing NK-cell markers. As the second paper documents: In sorted CD3+CD56+NKG2C+, CD3+CD56+NKG2C- and CD3+CD56-NKG2C+ T-cell subsets from roughly 8 donors, TCR beta-chain repertoires were profiled. Seven of the eight sequenced donors were HCMV-seropositive and one was HCMV-seronegative. To restrict sorting to alphabetaTCR-expressing T cells, an anti-gammadeltaTCR antibody was added in several experiments. In six donors, the dominant CD3+CD56+NKG2C+ clonotypes were among the top 10 CD8+ clonotypes and accounted for about 1.0-7.5% of CD8+ T cells. Those dominant clonotypes were again the most abundant among CD3+CD56-NKG2C+ cells in four donors, at roughly 28.3-65%. Whether the expanded NKG2C-expressing T cell clones were specific for HCMV antigens was left unclear. The study sequenced eight donors, all healthy volunteers chosen at random: three men and five women. A commercial ELISA kit detecting HCMV-specific IgG in serum was used to determine HCMV serostatus. For about six donors, bulk peripheral blood T-cell repertoires were additionally sequenced from unsorted PBMC. MIGEC was used to demultiplex reads and group the reads by UMI, and MiTCR was used to assemble and quantify clonotypes. To exclude erroneous sequences, only TCR cDNA sequences supported by at least two reads were retained. The tcR package was used for downstream repertoire analysis, and clonotypes were matched between fractions using CDR3 nucleotide sequence together with V segment. VDJmatch was used to annotate antigen specificity against VDJdb, with one amino acid substitution in CDR3 allowed.

Input material: PBMCs. The clonotype was recovered from a woman aged 18 to 35 in good health. The chain is made from TRBV20-1 and TRBJ2-3; too little of a D gene remains to name it. The CDR3 region reads CSASVATDTQYF. The sequence in DNA is TGCAGTGCCAGTGTGGCCACAGATACGCAGTATTTT.